These T cell receptor beta chains were read from a single sample in a study of immune evolution from preneoplasia to lung adenocarcinoma. Assay: immunoSEQ multiplex PCR; the TCRdb copy retains only in-frame clones and omits some. The sample records some 3,500 clones, approximately 80% being singletons. Sequencing was done on a sample of FFPE minimally invasive lung adenocarcinoma tissue. These receptors were collected from a person aged 60-79 years with lung adenocarcinoma. Both conserved end residues are part of each CDR3. The D gene is left open where the match is weak. Clone size is stated in some rows and not others, as once, few, many or a class when expanded.

j_gene,len,v_gene,d_gene,abundance,CDR3nt,CDR3aa
TRBJ2-1,14,TRBV5-1,TRBD2,-,TGCGCCAGCAGCTTGTTTAAAGCGGGAGCTGAGCAGTTCTTC,CASSLFKAGAEQFF
TRBJ2-4,13,TRBV30,-,once,TGTGCCTGGAGTGTGTTCTCGTCGGACATTCAGTACTTC,CAWSVFSSDIQYF
TRBJ2-3,12,TRBV6-5,TRBD1,-,TGTGCCAGCAGTTTACAGGGGGATACGCAGTATTTT,CASSLQGDTQYF
TRBJ2-3,15,TRBV5-1,-,-,TGCGCCAGCAGCTTGGATGGGGGATCCACAGATACGCAGTATTTT,CASSLDGGSTDTQYF
TRBJ2-2,16,TRBV9,TRBD1,-,TGTGCCAGCAGCGTAGGTCAGGGGGCCCACACCGGGGAGCTGTTTTTT,CASSVGQGAHTGELFF
TRBJ2-7,14,TRBV5-6,-,-,TGTGCCAGCAGCGGTTCTTCTTACTCCTACGAGCAGTACTTC,CASSGSSYSYEQYF
TRBJ2-2,17,TRBV9,-,-,TGTGCCAGCAGCGTAGAAGGGTGGATAACGAACACCGGGGAGCTGTTTTTT,CASSVEGWITNTGELFF
TRBJ2-5,14,TRBV11-2,-,-,TGTGCCAGCAGCGTCGGACTAAACCAAGAGACCCAGTACTTC,CASSVGLNQETQYF
TRBJ2-7,11,TRBV6-6,-,-,TGTGCCAGCGGAAGGGTCGACGAGCAGTACTTC,CASGRVDEQYF
TRBJ2-1,14,TRBV18,-,-,TGTGCCAGCTCACCCATGGACAGTGACAATGAGCAGTTCTTC,CASSPMDSDNEQFF
TRBJ2-1,15,TRBV7-2,TRBD2,-,TGTGCCAGCAGCTTCGGGGGGAGCTCCTACAATGAGCAGTTCTTC,CASSFGGSSYNEQFF